The entry that follows covers one T cell receptor beta chain sequence. Each CDR3 protein gets one entry after TCRdb re-called the RT-PCR reads with MiXCR. Among about 960,000 distinct CDR3 sequences listed, approximately 19% were seen once. The CDR3 has 16 residues. Trimming removed 0 bases at V and 4 bases at J, with 15 bases between. Germline CDR1 SGHTA, CDR2 FQGNSA. This sample was taken from a study of patients and donors after allogeneic stem cell transplantation. The origin of this receptor is a human donor who was either an allogeneic HSCT recipient or a stem cell or donor lymphocyte infusion donor (not recorded which). It is not recorded whose cells these are; they may come from a transplant donor. The sample taken for sequencing was blood, either unsorted or a sorted T cell fraction (not recorded which). The rearrangement joins TRBV7-2 to TRBJ1-2, with D possibly TRBD1 on 5 matching bases. Written as DNA, the CDR3 is TGTGCCAGCAGCTTAGCGCGGGGAGGGGCGGGCTATGGCTACACCTTC. Translating it yields CASSLARGGAGYGYTF.